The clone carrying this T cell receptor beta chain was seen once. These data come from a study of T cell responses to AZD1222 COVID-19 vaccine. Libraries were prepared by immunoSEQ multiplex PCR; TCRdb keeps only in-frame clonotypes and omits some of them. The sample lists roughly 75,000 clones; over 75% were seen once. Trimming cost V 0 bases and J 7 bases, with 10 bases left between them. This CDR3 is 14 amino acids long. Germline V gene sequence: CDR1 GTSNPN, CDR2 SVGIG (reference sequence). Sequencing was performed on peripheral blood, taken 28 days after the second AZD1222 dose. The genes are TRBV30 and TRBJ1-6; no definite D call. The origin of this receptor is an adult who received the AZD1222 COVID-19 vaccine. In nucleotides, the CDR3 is TGTGCCTGGAGTGTACTGACACCAAATTCACCCCTCCACTTT. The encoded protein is CAWSVLTPNSPLHF.